This T cell receptor (beta chain) was profiled in a study of cytomegalovirus exposure and HLA in healthy donors. Study-wide results and limits: In the roughly 120 validation repertoires, a later analysis found that first-cohort TCR clusters tended to co-occur. Associated with cytomegalovirus, according to the listing, were approximately 160 TCR beta chains. A few CMV-associated chains were confirmed in vitro to be specific for CMV antigens.

In germline, CDR1 is SGHRS, CDR2 YFSETQ. The CDR3 covers 14 residues. Between the trimmed V and J ends, which lost 0 bases and 2 bases, there was a span of 9 bases. Sequencing used immunoSEQ multiplex PCR; TCRdb keeps in-frame clones, though not all of them. The repertoire consists of roughly 130,000 clones, with roughly 89% occurring once and the leading ten covering about 10%. In regard to this clone: Its antigen remains unidentified.

The donors were members of the approximately 110-subject validation cohort (separate from the roughly 670-subject first cohort). The sample consisted of PBMCs. The sequence was obtained from a woman aged 18 to 35 in good health and CMV-seropositive. The rearrangement uses TRBV5-1 and TRBJ2-7, with a tentative D call TRBD2 (5 bases). CDR3 amino acids: CASSLDEGPYEQYF. DNA for the CDR3: TGCGCCAGCAGCTTGGATGAGGGCCCCTACGAGCAGTACTTC. The full variable domain, completed using reference TRBV5-1 and TRBJ2-7, is KAGVTQTPRYLIKTRGQQVTLSCSPISGHRSVSWYQQTPGQGLQFLFEYFSETQRNKGNFPGRFSGRQFSNSRSEMNVSTLELGDSALYLCASSLDEGPYEQYFGPGTRLTVT.